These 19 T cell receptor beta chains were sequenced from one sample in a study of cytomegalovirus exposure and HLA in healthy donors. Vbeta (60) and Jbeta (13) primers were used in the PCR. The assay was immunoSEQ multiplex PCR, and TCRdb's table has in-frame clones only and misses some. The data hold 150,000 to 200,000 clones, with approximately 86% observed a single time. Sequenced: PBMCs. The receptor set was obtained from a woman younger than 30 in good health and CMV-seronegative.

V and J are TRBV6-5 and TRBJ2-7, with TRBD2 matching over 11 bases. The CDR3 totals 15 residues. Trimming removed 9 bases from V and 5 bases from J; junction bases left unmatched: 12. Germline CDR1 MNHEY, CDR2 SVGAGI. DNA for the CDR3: TGTGCCAGTGTACGGCTAGCGGGAGGAGCCCACGAGCAGTACTTC. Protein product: CASVRLAGGAHEQYF.

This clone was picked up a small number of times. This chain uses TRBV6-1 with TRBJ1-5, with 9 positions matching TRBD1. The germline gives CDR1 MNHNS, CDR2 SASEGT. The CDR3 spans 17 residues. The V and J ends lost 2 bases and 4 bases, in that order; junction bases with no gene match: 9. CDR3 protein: CASSENSGQGGNQPQHF. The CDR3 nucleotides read TGTGCCAGCAGTGAAAATTCGGGACAGGGAGGTAATCAGCCCCAGCATTTT.

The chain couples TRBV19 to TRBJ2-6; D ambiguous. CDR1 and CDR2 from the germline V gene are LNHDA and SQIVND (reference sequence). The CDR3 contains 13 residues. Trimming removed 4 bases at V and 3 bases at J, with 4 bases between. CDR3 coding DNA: TGTGCCAGTAGTAACTTTGGGGCCAACGTCCTGACTTTC. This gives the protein CASSNFGANVLTF.

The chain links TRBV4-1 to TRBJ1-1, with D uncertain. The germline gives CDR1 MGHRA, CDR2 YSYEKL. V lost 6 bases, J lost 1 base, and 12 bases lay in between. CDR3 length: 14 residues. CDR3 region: CASRRMEGNTEAFF. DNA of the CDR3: TGCGCCAGCAGACGAATGGAGGGGAACACTGAAGCTTTCTTT.

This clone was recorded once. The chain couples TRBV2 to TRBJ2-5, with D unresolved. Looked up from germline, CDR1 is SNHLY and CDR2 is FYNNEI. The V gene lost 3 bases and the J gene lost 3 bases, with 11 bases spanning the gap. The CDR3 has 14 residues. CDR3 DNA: TGTGCCAGCAGTGATGATGACATAGAAGAGACCCAGTACTTC. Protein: CASSDDDIEETQYF.

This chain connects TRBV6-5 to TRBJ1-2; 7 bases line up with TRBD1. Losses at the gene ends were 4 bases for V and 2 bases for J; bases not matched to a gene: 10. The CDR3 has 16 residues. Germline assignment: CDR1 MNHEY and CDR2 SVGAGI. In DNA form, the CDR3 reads TGTGCCAGCAGTTGGGGGCCCGCAGGGGGGAACTATGGCTACACCTTC. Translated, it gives CASSWGPAGGNYGYTF.

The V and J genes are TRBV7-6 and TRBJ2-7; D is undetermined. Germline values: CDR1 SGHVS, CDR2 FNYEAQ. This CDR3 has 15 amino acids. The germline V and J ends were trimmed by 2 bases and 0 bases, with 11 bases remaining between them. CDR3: CASSLSMGFSYEQYF. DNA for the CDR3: TGTGCCAGCAGCTTAAGTATGGGCTTCTCCTACGAGCAGTACTTC.

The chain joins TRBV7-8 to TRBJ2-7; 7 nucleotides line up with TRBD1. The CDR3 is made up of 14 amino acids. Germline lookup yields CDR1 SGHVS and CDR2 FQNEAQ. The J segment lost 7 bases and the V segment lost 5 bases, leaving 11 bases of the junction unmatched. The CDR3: CASSPRDSGGEQYF. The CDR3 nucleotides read TGTGCCAGCAGCCCTCGGGACAGCGGCGGGGAGCAGTACTTC.

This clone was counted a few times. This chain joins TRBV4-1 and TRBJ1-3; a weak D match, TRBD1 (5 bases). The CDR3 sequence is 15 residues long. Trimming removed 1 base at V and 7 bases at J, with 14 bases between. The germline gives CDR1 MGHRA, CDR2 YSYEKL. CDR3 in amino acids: CASSQVRGIWNTIYF. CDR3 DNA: TGCGCCAGCAGCCAAGTCCGGGGGATATGGAACACCATATATTTT.

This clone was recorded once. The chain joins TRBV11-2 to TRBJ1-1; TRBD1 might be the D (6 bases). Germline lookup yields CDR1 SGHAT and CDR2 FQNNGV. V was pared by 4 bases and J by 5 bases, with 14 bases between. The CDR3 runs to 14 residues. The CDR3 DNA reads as TGTGCCAGCAGCTACGACAGGTTAAGGACTGAAGCTTTCTTT. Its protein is CASSYDRLRTEAFF.

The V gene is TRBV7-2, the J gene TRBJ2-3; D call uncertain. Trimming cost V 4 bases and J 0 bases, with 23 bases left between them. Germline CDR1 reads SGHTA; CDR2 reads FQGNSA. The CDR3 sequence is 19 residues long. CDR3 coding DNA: TGTGCCAGCAGCTCCCAGGCCATAACGGCCCCAGTTAGCACAGATACGCAGTATTTT. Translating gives CASSSQAITAPVSTDTQYF.

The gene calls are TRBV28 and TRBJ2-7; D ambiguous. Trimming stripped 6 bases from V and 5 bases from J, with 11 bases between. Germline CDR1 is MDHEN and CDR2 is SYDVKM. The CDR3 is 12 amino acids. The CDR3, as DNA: TGTGCCAGCAGCCATGATCCGGACGAGCAGTACTTC. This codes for CASSHDPDEQYF.

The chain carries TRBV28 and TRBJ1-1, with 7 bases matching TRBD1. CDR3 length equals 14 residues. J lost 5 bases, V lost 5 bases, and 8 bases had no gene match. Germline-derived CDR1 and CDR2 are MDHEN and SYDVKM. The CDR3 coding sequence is TGTGCCAGCAGTATGGACAGGTTCGAGACTGAAGCTTTCTTT. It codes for CASSMDRFETEAFF.

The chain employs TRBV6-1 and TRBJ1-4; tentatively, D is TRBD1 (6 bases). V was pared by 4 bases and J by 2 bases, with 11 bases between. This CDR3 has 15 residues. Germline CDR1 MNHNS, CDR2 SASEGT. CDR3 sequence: CASSVVGGTNEKLFF. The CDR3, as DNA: TGTGCCAGCAGTGTCGTTGGGGGCACTAATGAAAAACTGTTTTTT.

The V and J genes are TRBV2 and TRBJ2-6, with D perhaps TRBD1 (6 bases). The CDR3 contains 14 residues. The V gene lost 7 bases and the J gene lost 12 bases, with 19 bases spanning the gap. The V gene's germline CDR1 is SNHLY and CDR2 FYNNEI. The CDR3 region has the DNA TGTGCCAGCACTGGGGGCTCTGGTCTCTCCGTCCTGACTTTC. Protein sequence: CASTGGSGLSVLTF. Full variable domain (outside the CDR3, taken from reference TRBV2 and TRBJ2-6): EPEVTQTPSHQVTQMGQEVILRCVPISNHLYFYWYRQILGQKVEFLVSFYNNEISEKSEIFDDQFSVERPDGSNFTLKIRSTKLEDSAMYFCASTGGSGLSVLTFGAGSRLTVL.

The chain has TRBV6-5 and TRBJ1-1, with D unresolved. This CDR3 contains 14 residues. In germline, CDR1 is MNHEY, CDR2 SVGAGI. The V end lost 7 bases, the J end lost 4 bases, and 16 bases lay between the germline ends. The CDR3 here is CASNRRAWGTEAFF. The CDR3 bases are TGTGCCAGCAATAGGAGGGCCTGGGGCACTGAAGCTTTCTTT.

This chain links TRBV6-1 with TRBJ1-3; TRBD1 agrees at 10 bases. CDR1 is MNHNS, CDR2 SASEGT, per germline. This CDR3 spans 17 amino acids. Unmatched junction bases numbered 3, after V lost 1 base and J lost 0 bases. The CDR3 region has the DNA TGTGCCAGCAGTGAAGGGACAGGGGGTTACTCTGGAAACACCATATATTTT. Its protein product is CASSEGTGGYSGNTIYF.

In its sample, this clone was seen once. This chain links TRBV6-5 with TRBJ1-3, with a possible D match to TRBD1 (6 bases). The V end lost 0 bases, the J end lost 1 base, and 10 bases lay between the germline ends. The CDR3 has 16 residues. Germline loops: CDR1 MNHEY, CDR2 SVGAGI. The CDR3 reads CASSYSEGVSGNTIYF. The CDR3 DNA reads TGTGCCAGCAGTTACTCAGAGGGGGTTTCTGGAAACACCATATATTTT.

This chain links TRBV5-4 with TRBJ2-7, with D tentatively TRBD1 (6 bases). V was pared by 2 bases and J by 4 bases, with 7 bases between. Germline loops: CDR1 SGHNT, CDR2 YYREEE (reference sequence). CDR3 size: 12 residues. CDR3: CASSLRGYEQYF. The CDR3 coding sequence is TGTGCCAGCAGCTTAAGGGGGTACGAGCAGTACTTC.